This T cell receptor (beta chain) was identified during a study of response to subunit inactivated influenza vaccine. Deletions cut 6 bases from V and 5 bases from J, with 16 bases between. The CDR3 extends over 13 amino acids. Germline assignment: CDR1 SQVTM and CDR2 ANQGSEA. In TCRdb, the RT-PCR reads were re-called with MiXCR into one record per CDR3 protein. The table has 300,000 to 350,000 distinct CDR3 sequences, around 22% seen once. The study's findings and limits: A suggestion made by the authors is that each seasonal influenza vaccination recruits few new T cells.

This clonotype was picked up a small number of times. Its cognate antigen is unknown. The TCR originated in a man aged 50-75 years who received an inactivated influenza vaccine. The sample here was PBMCs from blood, taken 21 months after vaccination. The chain is built from TRBV29-1 and TRBJ1-2; tentative D call: TRBD1 (6 bases). The CDR3 here is CSVEDRSAYGYTF. For the CDR3, the DNA is TGCAGCGTCGAGGACAGATCCGCTTATGGCTACACCTTC.